The rows below give T cell receptor beta chains drawn from one sample of a study of cytomegalovirus exposure and HLA in healthy donors. Sequencing was performed with immunoSEQ multiplex PCR; in TCRdb, only in-frame clones are kept and a portion is missing. The sample records about 160,000 clones, about 75% being singletons. Material for sequencing was PBMCs. The receptor set was obtained from a man aged 18 to 30 in good health and CMV-seronegative. Each CDR3 is given with its conserved first and last residue. The order of the fields is D gene, clone size, CDR3 length, J gene, V gene, CDR3 DNA, CDR3 protein. D genes are given only for firm matches. Some rows mark clone size as missing; the rest say once, few, many or name a class of expanded clone.

TRBD2	-	14	TRBJ2-5	TRBV2	TGTGCCAGCACGGGGACTAACTTCCAAGAGACCCAGTACTTC	CASTGTNFQETQYF
TRBD2	few	13	TRBJ2-5	TRBV5-3	TGTGCCAGAAGCTTGTGGGGGGGAGAGACCCAGTACTTC	CARSLWGGETQYF
TRBD1	-	14	TRBJ2-7	TRBV2	TGTGCCAGCAGACCACAGGGGGCCCCCTACGAGCAGTACTTC	CASRPQGAPYEQYF
-	-	14	TRBJ2-7	TRBV14	TGTGCCAGCAGCCAGGGCAGGCAGGGGTACGAGCAGTACTTC	CASSQGRQGYEQYF
TRBD2	-	15	TRBJ2-5	TRBV27	TGTGCCAGCAGTTTAGAAGCGGGGTTTGGTAGAGACCAGTACTTC	CASSLEAGFGRDQYF
-	-	14	TRBJ2-3	TRBV5-6	TGTGCCAGCAGCGCTGACTGGCCAGCCGATACGCAGTATTTT	CASSADWPADTQYF
-	once	12	TRBJ2-5	TRBV19	TGTGCCAGTAGTAGCCTCCGGGAGACCCAGTACTTC	CASSSLRETQYF
-	-	12	TRBJ2-7	TRBV7-2	TGTGCCAGCAGCCTACAGGGACCCGAGCAGTACTTC	CASSLQGPEQYF
-	-	15	TRBJ1-1	TRBV5-1	TGCGCCAGCAGCTTGGGTACAGGGATGAACACTGAAGCTTTCTTT	CASSLGTGMNTEAFF
-	once	16	TRBJ1-2	TRBV7-9	TGTTCCAGCAGCTTAGGTTCGGGAAGAGGAGAGAATGGCTACACCTTC	CSSSLGSGRGENGYTF
TRBD2	-	16	TRBJ2-2	TRBV7-7	TGTGCCAGCAGCCCTAGCGGGAGGTCAAACACCGGGGAGCTGTTTTTT	CASSPSGRSNTGELFF
-	-	16	TRBJ2-1	TRBV6-6	TGTGCCAGCAGTTACAGCTTGCAGGGGCCTTACAATGAGCAGTTCTTC	CASSYSLQGPYNEQFF
-	-	15	TRBJ2-2	TRBV5-1	TGCGCCAGCAGCGTTGACATTCGGGGGACCGGGGAGCTGTTTTTT	CASSVDIRGTGELFF